Shown below are 8 T cell receptor beta chains from a single sample sequenced in a study of Ad26.COV2.S vaccination and SARS-CoV-2 variants. Only in-frame clones appear in the TCRdb table, and some are missing; sequencing was by immunoSEQ multiplex PCR. This table holds some 300,000 clones, roughly 84% found once. Documented treatment: about 20 received Ad26.COV2.S at low or high dose, single or two shots; 5 received placebo; per-sample allocation not given. The investigators took samples on day 63 after the first vaccine or placebo injection. Sequencing used peripheral blood, obtained in a trial of Ad26.COV2.S vaccine versus placebo. Receptors were obtained from a person aged 18 to 59 who received the Ad26.COV2.S COVID-19 vaccine or a placebo.

The chain has TRBV28 and TRBJ1-1; no clear D gene. This CDR3 spans 12 amino acids. Germline V lookup: CDR1 MDHEN, CDR2 SYDVKM. V lost 2 bases and J lost 5, with 6 bases in between. The CDR3 region is CASSLEGTEAFF. Here the CDR3 DNA reads TGTGCCAGCAGTTTAGAAGGGACTGAAGCTTTCTTT.

This rearrangement joins TRBV9 to TRBJ2-3, with TRBD2 identical over 12 bases. The CDR3 contains 16 residues. Per germline, CDR1 SGDLS and CDR2 YYNGEE. V gave up 4 bases and J gave up 2 bases; unmatched junction bases: 5. Here the CDR3 reads CASSPTSGGNTDTQYF. CDR3 bases: TGTGCCAGCAGCCCGACTAGCGGGGGAAACACAGATACGCAGTATTTT.

The rearrangement uses TRBV5-1 and TRBJ1-6, with D perhaps TRBD1 (6 bases). Germline V lookup: CDR1 SGHRS, CDR2 YFSETQ. V gave up 3 bases and J gave up 10 bases, with 26 bases separating them. The CDR3 covers 18 residues. CDR3 in amino acids: CASSYAPLRGVMGSPLHF. CDR3 coding DNA: TGCGCCAGCAGCTACGCACCCCTCAGGGGAGTCATGGGGTCACCCCTCCACTTT.

The rearrangement uses TRBV5-1 and TRBJ2-3; 9 bases are a match to TRBD2. The CDR3 consists of 16 residues. In germline, CDR1 is SGHRS, CDR2 YFSETQ. The V gene end was trimmed by 9 bases and the J gene end by 5 bases; junction bases not matched to a gene: 16. The CDR3 here is CATKAGLAGPIDTQYF. The CDR3 DNA sequence: TGCGCCACCAAGGCGGGTCTAGCGGGGCCGATAGATACGCAGTATTTT.

With respect to this clone: The same CDR3 is also encoded by other DNA sequences in this sample. V is TRBV30 and J is TRBJ2-7; D call uncertain. This CDR3 has 12 amino acids. Germline V lookup: CDR1 GTSNPN, CDR2 SVGIG (reference sequence). V lost 0 bases and J lost 3, with 6 bases in between. The CDR3 loop is CAWSVGRYEQYF. DNA for the CDR3: TGTGCCTGGAGTGTAGGGCGCTACGAGCAGTACTTC.

The CDR3 loop is CASSLVRQETQYF. CDR3 nucleotides: TGCGCCAGCAGCTTGGTACGACAAGAGACCCAGTACTTC. This chain joins TRBV5-1 and TRBJ2-5; D call uncertain. Germline values: CDR1 SGHRS, CDR2 YFSETQ. This CDR3 spans 13 amino acids. V lost 0 bases to trimming and J lost 2 bases, with 5 bases between them.

The V and J genes are TRBV3-1 (or the pseudogene TRBV3-2) and TRBJ1-4, with unresolved D. Germline CDR1 LGHDT, CDR2 YNNKEL (reference sequence). The CDR3 runs to 13 residues. The V and J ends lost 3 bases and 8 bases respectively, with 10 bases between them. Written as DNA, the CDR3 is TGTGCCAGCAGCCAGGATCCGAGCGAAAAACTGTTTTTT. Protein: CASSQDPSEKLFF.

This clone showed up just once. The chain employs TRBV12-3 or TRBV12-4 and TRBJ1-2; D perhaps matches TRBD1 (6 bases). V was trimmed by 1 base and J by 6 bases, leaving 9 bases between them. The CDR3 runs to 13 residues. CDR3 DNA sequence: TGTGCCAGCAGTTTAGAGGGGGTCGATGGCTACACCTTC. It specifies CASSLEGVDGYTF.